One sample yielded the 21 T cell receptor beta chains listed below, sequenced in a study of T-cell memory formation after mild COVID-19. In TCRdb, the 5' RACE reads were re-called with MiXCR into one record per CDR3 protein. Here the sample spans 75,000 to 95,000 distinct CDR3 sequences, about 13% being singletons. Sequences were obtained from PBMCs or a T cell subset sorted from them (not recorded which). The origin of the receptors is an adult woman who had mild COVID-19 (a few samples of this study predate the infection). Cell type and time point are not known.

This clonotype was counted a few times. The chain combines TRBV12-3 or TRBV12-4 with TRBJ2-5; perhaps TRBD2 as D (6 bases). V was cut by 1 base and J by 4 bases, with 13 bases left in between. The CDR3 is 15 amino acids. The CDR3 coding sequence is TGTGCCAGCAGTTTAGGGACTACGGTGTCAGAGACCCAGTACTTC. Its translation: CASSLGTTVSETQYF.

Ten or more counts support this clonotype. The V and J genes are TRBV5-5 and TRBJ2-7, with D maybe TRBD1 (5 bases). Germline V lookup: CDR1 SGHKS, CDR2 YYEKEE (reference sequence). The V end was cut by 0 bases, the J end by 3 bases, with 7 bases between. The CDR3 runs 13 residues. The CDR3 is CASSLEQDYEQYF. The CDR3 bases are TGTGCCAGCAGCTTGGAACAGGACTACGAGCAGTACTTC.

This clonotype was recorded at least ten times. The chain carries TRBV9 and TRBJ2-5; D uncertain. The CDR3 extends over 13 amino acids. The V gene's germline CDR1 is SGDLS and CDR2 YYNGEE. V was pared by 3 bases and J by 2 bases, with 8 bases between. CDR3 bases: TGTGCCAGCAGCGGGCGGATACAAGAGACCCAGTACTTC. This codes for CASSGRIQETQYF. Complete variable domain (other parts from reference TRBV9 and TRBJ2-5): DSGVTQTPKHLITATGQRVTLRCSPRSGDLSVYWYQQSLDQGLQFLIQYYNGEERAKGNILERFSAQQFPDLHSELNLSSLELGDSALYFCASSGRIQETQYFGPGTRLLVL.

In this sample, this clonotype turned up a few times. The rearrangement uses TRBV5-1 and TRBJ1-1; possible D gene TRBD1, 6 bases. Germline loops: CDR1 SGHRS, CDR2 YFSETQ. V was cut by 0 bases and J by 3 bases, with 12 bases left in between. The CDR3 runs 15 residues. The CDR3 DNA sequence: TGCGCCAGCAGCTTGGCACAGGGCTTGGACACTGAAGCTTTCTTT. Amino acid sequence: CASSLAQGLDTEAFF.

This clonotype was recorded a few times. The V gene is TRBV7-2, the J gene TRBJ1-2; D might be TRBD1 (5 bases). This CDR3 is built from 16 residues. The V end lost 1 base, the J end lost 4 bases, and 16 bases lay between the germline ends. The germline gives CDR1 SGHTA, CDR2 FQGNSA. The CDR3 nucleotides are TGTGCCAGCAGCTTAGGGGACCGCTTCGGCTCCTATGGCTACACCTTC. Translating it yields CASSLGDRFGSYGYTF.

This clonotype was seen only a few times. The V call is TRBV7-9, the J call TRBJ1-1; D is ambiguous. The germline V gene encodes CDR1 SEHNR and CDR2 FQNEAQ (reference sequence). CDR3 length equals 12 residues. V was clipped by 5 bases and J by 5 bases, with 9 bases between them. CDR3 in amino acids: CASSPPLTEAFF. For the CDR3, the DNA is TGTGCCAGCAGCCCGCCGTTGACTGAAGCTTTCTTT. The full variable domain, with the rest looked up from reference TRBV7-9 and TRBJ1-1, is DTGVSQNPRHKITKRGQNVTFRCDPISEHNRLYWYRQTLGQGPEFLTYFQNEAQLEKSRLLSDRFSAERPKGSFSTLEIQRTEQGDSAMYLCASSPPLTEAFFGQGTRLTVV.

Only a few counts were recorded for this clonotype. The CDR3, as DNA: TGTGCCAGCAGCTTAACACAATCGAGCTCCTACGAGCAGTACTTC. Protein sequence: CASSLTQSSSYEQYF. This sequence joins TRBV7-9 and TRBJ2-7; D is uncertain. Germline CDR1 and CDR2: SEHNR and FQNEAQ (reference sequence). There are 15 residues in the CDR3. Trimming stripped 2 bases from V and 0 bases from J, with 11 bases between.

The table lists this clonotype with a few counts. The rearrangement links TRBV9 to TRBJ2-1; unclear D gene. The V gene's germline CDR1 is SGDLS and CDR2 YYNGEE. The CDR3 sequence is 15 residues long. The V end lost 0 bases, the J end lost 2 bases, and 9 bases lay between the germline ends. The CDR3 region is CASSVVASTYNEQFF. In DNA form, the CDR3 reads TGTGCCAGCAGCGTAGTAGCTTCGACCTACAATGAGCAGTTCTTC.

The chain links TRBV5-1 to TRBJ2-1, with 10 nucleotides matching TRBD1. With 6 bases clipped from V and 6 bases from J, the junction kept 9 bases outside the gene matches. The CDR3 sequence is 15 residues long. Germline V gene sequence: CDR1 SGHRS, CDR2 YFSETQ. In nucleotides, the CDR3 is TGCGCCAGCAATACGGGGACAGGGGAGTTCAATGAGCAGTTCTTC. Its protein is CASNTGTGEFNEQFF.

This clonotype occurred a few times. The chain combines TRBV12-3 or TRBV12-4 with TRBJ2-3; possibly TRBD1 for D (6 bases). Trimming removed 7 bases at V and 9 bases at J, with 14 bases between. CDR3 length: 12 amino acids. The CDR3 bases are TGTGCCAGCAATCTGGGGGCAGGGACGCAGTATTTT. Translated: CASNLGAGTQYF.

There are a few counts of this clonotype. The chain employs TRBV7-2 and TRBJ2-3; 12 positions agree with TRBD2. This CDR3 spans 17 amino acids. CDR1 SGHTA and CDR2 FQGNSA come from the germline V gene. The V segment lost 5 bases and the J segment 5 bases; nucleotides outside the gene matches: 11. The CDR3 loop is CASSKNLAGGPQDTQYF. CDR3 bases: TGTGCCAGCAGCAAAAATCTAGCGGGGGGGCCACAAGATACGCAGTATTTT.

The chain recombines TRBV15 with TRBJ2-1; 7 bases match TRBD1. From germline, CDR1 is LNHNV and CDR2 YYDKDF (reference sequence). V shed 5 bases, J shed 3 bases, and the junction held 7 bases outside the gene matches. This CDR3 has 15 residues. CDR3 amino acids: CATSYLGGDYNEQFF. The CDR3 DNA reads TGTGCCACCAGCTATTTAGGGGGCGACTACAATGAGCAGTTCTTC.

This clonotype was recorded a few times. The J gene is TRBJ1-1, the V gene TRBV5-5; 7 nucleotides line up with TRBD1. The germline CDR1 and CDR2 sequences are SGHKS and YYEKEE (reference sequence). The CDR3 has 13 residues. Trimming took 3 bases from V and 5 from J; bases not matched to a gene: 4. Here the CDR3 DNA reads TGTGCCAGCAGCTCATACAGGGGAACTGAAGCTTTCTTT. This gives the protein CASSSYRGTEAFF.

This clonotype was counted only a few times. This chain uses TRBV19 with TRBJ1-5; D remains unclear. CDR1 and CDR2 from the germline V gene are LNHDA and SQIVND (reference sequence). This CDR3 spans 15 amino acids. Trimming stripped 5 bases from V and 0 bases from J, with 11 bases between. This CDR3 is CASSLRVDSNQPQHF. The CDR3 coding sequence is TGTGCCAGTAGTCTTCGGGTAGATAGCAATCAGCCCCAGCATTTT.

In this sample, this clonotype turned up a few times. The chain joins TRBV7-9 to TRBJ2-3; TRBD2 matches 12 bases. Losses at the gene ends were 8 bases for V and 6 bases for J; bases not matched to a gene: 15. The length of the CDR3 is 17 residues. Per the germline V gene, CDR1 is SEHNR and CDR2 is FQNEAQ (reference sequence). The CDR3 region is CASCTSGRLSVVDTQYF. The CDR3 DNA reads as TGTGCCAGCTGCACTAGCGGGAGGTTGAGTGTGGTGGATACGCAGTATTTT.

This clonotype was recorded at least ten times. This rearrangement joins TRBV3-1 to TRBJ2-7; TRBD2 is a possible D gene (5 bases). This CDR3 comprises 16 residues. The ends were cut back, 5 bases at V and 5 bases at J, with 22 bases in the middle. From germline, CDR1 is LGHDT and CDR2 YNNKEL (reference sequence). CDR3 in DNA: TGTGCCAGCAGCTTACACTGGACTCGAACACGGGACGAGCAGTACTTC. This translates into CASSLHWTRTRDEQYF.

The rearrangement joins TRBV5-4 to TRBJ2-5; either TRBD1 or TRBD2 may fit D (5 bases each). CDR1 is SGHNT and CDR2 is YYREEE in the germline V gene (reference sequence). Trimming took off 4 bases at V and 4 bases at J, with 20 bases between the two ends. The CDR3 is 16 amino acids. The CDR3 loop reads CASSLDQGPRRETQYF. CDR3 in DNA: TGTGCCAGCAGCCTGGATCAGGGACCCCGCCGAGAGACCCAGTACTTC.

This clonotype was found a few times. This chain uses TRBV6-5 with TRBJ2-1; TRBD1 or TRBD2 may be the D gene (5 bases each). V lost 6 bases and J 9 bases, leaving 9 bases between the germline ends. From germline, CDR1 is MNHEY and CDR2 SVGAGI. This CDR3 has 11 amino acids. The CDR3 bases are TGTGCCAGCAGGGGGGTTGGTGAGCAGTTCTTC. Translated, it gives CASRGVGEQFF.

The chain links TRBV7-3 to TRBJ2-5; D not certain. The CDR3 covers 15 residues. Germline CDR1 SGHTA, CDR2 FQGTGA. Trimming cost V 4 bases and J 5 bases, with 17 bases left between them. The DNA for the CDR3 is TGTGCCAGCAGCTCAAACCCAGGTTGGATGGAGACCCAGTACTTC. Its translation is CASSSNPGWMETQYF.

The genes are TRBV12-3 or TRBV12-4 and TRBJ2-3, with 13 bases fitting TRBD2. J lost 7 bases, V lost 5 bases, and 3 bases had no gene match. The CDR3 covers 14 residues. In DNA form, the CDR3 reads TGTGCCAGCAGTCTGGGACTAGCGGGACATACGCAGTATTTT. Amino acids: CASSLGLAGHTQYF.

The chain couples TRBV4-2 to TRBJ1-5, with D tentatively TRBD1 (5 bases). The germline V gene encodes CDR1 LGHNA and CDR2 YNFKEQ. The CDR3 is 16 amino acids. The germline V and J ends were trimmed by 1 base and 4 bases, with 14 bases remaining between them. The CDR3 sequence is CASSQVLRRGNQPQHF. The DNA for the CDR3 is TGTGCCAGCAGCCAAGTACTCCGCCGGGGGAATCAGCCCCAGCATTTT.